Sequencing of this T cell receptor (beta chain) was carried out in a study of blood T cell repertoires in COVID-19. Study at large: The cDNA or gDNA used as material had been derived from T cells, B-cell-depleted T cells, or PBMCs.

Method: immunoSEQ multiplex PCR; TCRdb's copy keeps in-frame clones and lacks some. The sample consists of approximately 210,000 clones, approximately 89% of them appearing once. Germline assignment: CDR1 SGHDT and CDR2 YYEEEE. J gave up 2 bases and V 4 bases, and 5 bases lay outside the gene matches. The CDR3 consists of 15 residues. The sample consisted of peripheral blood. The chain links TRBV5-6 to TRBJ2-2; 7 bases agree with TRBD2. The receptor's source is a woman aged 40 to 55 with acute or convalescent COVID-19. CDR3 nucleotides: TGTGCCAGCAGCCCCCCGGGGGGAAACACCGGGGAGCTGTTTTTT. It translates to CASSPPGGNTGELFF. The variable domain in full, with the rest retrieved from reference TRBV5-6 and TRBJ2-2, is DAGVTQSPTHLIKTRGQQVTLRCSPKSGHDTVSWYQQALGQGPQFIFQYYEEEERQRGNFPDRFSGHQFPNYSSELNVNALLLGDSALYLCASSPPGGNTGELFFGEGSRLTVL.